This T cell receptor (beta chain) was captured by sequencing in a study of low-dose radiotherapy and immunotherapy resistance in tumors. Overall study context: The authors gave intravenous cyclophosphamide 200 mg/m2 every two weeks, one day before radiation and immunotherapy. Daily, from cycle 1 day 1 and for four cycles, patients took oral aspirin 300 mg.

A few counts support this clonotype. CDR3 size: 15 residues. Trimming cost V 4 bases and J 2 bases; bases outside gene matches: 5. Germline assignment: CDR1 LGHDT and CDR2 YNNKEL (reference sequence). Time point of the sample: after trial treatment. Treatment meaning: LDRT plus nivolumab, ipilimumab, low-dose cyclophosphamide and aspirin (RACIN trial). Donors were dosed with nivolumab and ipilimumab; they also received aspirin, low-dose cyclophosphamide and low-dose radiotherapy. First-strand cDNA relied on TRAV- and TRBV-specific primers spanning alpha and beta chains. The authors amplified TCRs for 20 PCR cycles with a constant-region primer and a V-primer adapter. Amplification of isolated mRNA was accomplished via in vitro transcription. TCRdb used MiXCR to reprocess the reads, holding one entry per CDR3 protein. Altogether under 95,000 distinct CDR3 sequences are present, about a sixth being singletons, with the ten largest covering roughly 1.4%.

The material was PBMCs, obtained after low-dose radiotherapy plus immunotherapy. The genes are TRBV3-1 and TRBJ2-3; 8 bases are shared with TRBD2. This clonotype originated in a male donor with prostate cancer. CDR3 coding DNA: TGTGCCAGCAGCCTACTAGCGGAATTCACAGATACGCAGTATTTT. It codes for CASSLLAEFTDTQYF.